This TCR beta chain appears in the sequencing data of a study of shared clonotypes between healthy human individuals. Study-wide results and caveats: Non-shared clonotypes had lower generation probabilities than those shared by all four donors. Richness estimates generally favored naive over memory subsets.

The CDR3 is 13 amino acids. The germline gives CDR1 ENHRY, CDR2 SYGVKD. V was trimmed by 10 bases and J by 9 bases, leaving 16 bases between them. The assay was immunoSEQ multiplex PCR, and TCRdb's table has in-frame clones only and misses some. This table holds around 1 million clones, about three quarters found once. As regards this clone: Its antigen is not identified.

This TCR derives from a man aged 18 to 29 in good health. The chain has TRBV10-3 and TRBJ1-6; a weak D match, TRBD1 (6 bases). The sequenced sample consisted of memory CD4+ T cells sorted from blood. Regarding subset: CD45RA-negative fraction. The CDR3 loop is CASIGVGGSPLHF. The CDR3 bases are TGTGCCAGCATTGGGGTAGGGGGTTCACCCCTCCACTTT.